Presented here are 5 T cell receptor beta chains from one specimen sequenced in a study of Ad26.COV2.S vaccination and SARS-CoV-2 variants. The treatment here: about 20 received Ad26.COV2.S at low or high dose, single or two shots; about 5 received placebo; per-sample allocation not given. Day 63 after the first injection of vaccine or placebo was the sampling time. Sequenced by immunoSEQ multiplex PCR; TCRdb stores in-frame clones only, minus some. This table has roughly 400,000 clones, less than 95% appearing once. This specimen was peripheral blood, taken in a trial of Ad26.COV2.S vaccine versus placebo. These receptors originate from a person between 18 and 60 years old who received the Ad26.COV2.S COVID-19 vaccine or a placebo.

The chain is built from TRBV15 and TRBJ2-7; D may correspond to TRBD1 or TRBD2 (5 bases each). V gave up 3 bases and J gave up 5 bases, with 17 bases separating them. The germline gives CDR1 LNHNV, CDR2 YYDKDF (reference sequence). The CDR3 has 15 residues. CDR3: CATSRRGLGRNEQYF. In DNA form, the CDR3 reads TGTGCCACCAGCAGGAGGGGATTGGGCCGCAACGAGCAGTACTTC.

V and J are TRBV11-1 and TRBJ2-3; 8 nucleotides match TRBD1. The germline CDR1 and CDR2 sequences are SGHAT and FQDESV (reference sequence). After removal of 4 bases from V and 1 base from J, the junction contained 7 bases not matched to a gene. The CDR3 spans 16 residues. The CDR3 is CASSSAGGFGTDTQYF. The CDR3 DNA sequence: TGTGCCAGCAGCTCTGCAGGGGGCTTTGGCACAGATACGCAGTATTTT.

V usage is TRBV7-2 and J usage is TRBJ1-2; 9 nucleotides match TRBD1. J lost 4 bases, V lost 4 bases, and 7 bases had no gene match. The CDR3 runs 15 residues. CDR1 is SGHTA and CDR2 is FQGNSA in the germline V gene. CDR3 loop: CASSSTGGAGYGYTF. The CDR3 DNA is TGTGCCAGCAGCTCTACAGGGGGCGCCGGCTATGGCTACACCTTC.

The V call is TRBV2, the J call TRBJ1-2, with 8 bases fitting TRBD1. The CDR3 is 15 residues long. V was pared by 1 base and J by 0 bases, with 1 base of the junction left unmatched. Looked up from germline, CDR1 is SNHLY and CDR2 is FYNNEI. The CDR3 nucleotides are TGTGCCAGCAGTGAAGACAGGGGGGCTAACTATGGCTACACCTTC. Encoded protein: CASSEDRGANYGYTF.

V usage is TRBV7-8 and J usage is TRBJ2-1, with TRBD1 matching over 8 bases. CDR1 and CDR2 (germline): SGHVS, FQNEAQ. The CDR3 covers 15 residues. V gave up 5 bases and J gave up 5 bases; unmatched junction bases: 8. DNA for the CDR3: TGTGCCAGCAGCCGAGGACAGGGATCGAACAATGAGCAGTTCTTC. Translation gives CASSRGQGSNNEQFF.